The 11 T cell receptor beta chains below all came from one sample that was sequenced in a study of immune heterogeneity within non-small cell lung tumors. Multiplex PCR amplified the TCR beta CDR3 region. Its first round ran for 9 to 11 cycles with 32 V and 13 J primers. TCRdb independently ran MiXCR on the multiplex PCR reads; one entry per CDR3 protein. Of 3,000 to 4,000 distinct CDR3 sequences listed, roughly 27% are singletons. Template material comprised bulk tumor genomic DNA at 550 to 650 ng per sample. The authors collected several far-apart biopsies from each primary tumor during surgery. Undergoing curative surgery were patients whose non-small cell lung cancer was untreated and newly diagnosed. Sequenced sample: lung tumor tissue. These TCRs come from a man aged 55 to 70 with non-small cell lung cancer.

This clonotype was seen a single time. A read error may be the cause here, since a much bigger clone is one base away. The chain uses TRBV28 and TRBJ2-3; 7 bases line up with TRBD2. CDR1 and CDR2 (germline): MDHEN, SYDVKM. Germline trimming cut 3 bases from V and 3 bases from J; bases unmatched to any gene: 6. CDR3 length: 15 amino acids. CDR3 nucleotide sequence: TGTGCCAGCAGTTTTTGGGGGGGAAGAACAGATACGCAGTATTTT. Residues: CASSFWGGRTDTQYF.

The rearrangement joins TRBV27 to TRBJ2-1; possibly TRBD2 for D (5 bases). In germline, CDR1 is MNHEY, CDR2 SMNVEV (reference sequence). Trimming shortened V by 5 bases and J by 3 bases, and 11 bases separated the two germline ends. This CDR3 comprises 14 residues. The chain's CDR3 is CASSPRLHYNEQFF. The CDR3 DNA reads as TGTGCCAGCAGTCCCCGACTACACTACAATGAGCAGTTCTTC.

By share of the sample, this clonotype is medium-sized. V gene TRBV4-2 combines with J gene TRBJ2-1; TRBD2 aligns across 7 bases. CDR1 is LGHNA, CDR2 YNFKEQ, per germline. CDR3 size: 15 residues. With V trimmed by 1 base and J by 4 bases, 4 bases remained unmatched. The CDR3 sequence: CASSQASGHYNEQFF. The DNA for the CDR3 is TGTGCCAGCAGCCAAGCTAGCGGACATTACAATGAGCAGTTCTTC.

CDR3 loop: CASSEDRATSSYNEQFF. The CDR3 coding sequence is TGTGCCAGTAGTGAGGACAGGGCCACTAGCTCCTACAATGAGCAGTTCTTC. The chain uses TRBV19 and TRBJ2-1; TRBD1 matches 8 bases. V lost 5 bases to trimming and J lost 0 bases; unmatched junction nucleotides: 9. The CDR3 sequence is 17 residues long. Germline V gene data show CDR1 as LNHDA and CDR2 as SQIVND (reference sequence).

Points on this clonotype: The CDR3 ends on some other residue instead of the conserved phenylalanine or tryptophan, so this is likely a read error. The chain employs TRBV2 and TRBJ2-7; perhaps TRBD2 as D (6 bases). This CDR3 has 14 residues. Between the trimmed V and J ends, which lost 4 bases and 7 bases, there was a span of 17 bases. Germline lookup yields CDR1 SNHLY and CDR2 FYNNEI. The DNA of the CDR3 is TGTGCCAGCAGTGCCGAAGGGACCGCGGGGGAGCAGTACTTA. Protein product: CASSAEGTAGEQYL.

CDR3 bases: TGTGCCAGCTCACCACCGTTGATTCGGGGACACAATGAGCAGTTCTTC. Its translation: CASSPPLIRGHNEQFF. The chain combines TRBV18 with TRBJ2-1, with D perhaps given as TRBD1 or TRBD2 (5 bases each). Germline-derived CDR1 and CDR2 are KGHSH and LQKENI. CDR3 length equals 16 residues. V shed 0 bases and J shed 5 bases, with 14 bases lying between them.

As for this clonotype: A read error may be the cause here, since a much bigger clone is one base away. The chain combines TRBV7-8 with TRBJ2-2, with D possibly TRBD2 on 5 matching bases. This CDR3 is built from 17 residues. Germline V lookup: CDR1 SGHVS, CDR2 FQNEAQ. The germline V and J ends were trimmed by 1 base and 2 bases, with 14 bases remaining between them. The CDR3 sequence is CASSLDQGSINTGELFF. The CDR3 DNA reads TGTGCCAGCAGCTTAGATCAAGGGAGCATTAACACCGGGGAGCTGTTTTTT.

The V and J genes are TRBV5-6 and TRBJ1-2, with 10 bases aligning to TRBD1. V shed 4 bases and J 2 bases; nucleotides not matched to a gene: 8. Looked up from germline, CDR1 is SGHDT and CDR2 is YYEEEE. This CDR3 contains 16 residues. The CDR3 is CASSHTGTGANYGYTF. The DNA for the CDR3 is TGTGCCAGCAGCCACACCGGGACAGGGGCCAACTATGGCTACACCTTC.

The CDR3: CSAPTRLANTDTQYF. In nucleotides, the CDR3 is TGCAGTGCCCCAACGCGGCTAGCGAACACAGATACGCAGTATTTT. The chain is built from TRBV20-1 and TRBJ2-3; perhaps TRBD2 as D (6 bases). CDR3 size: 15 residues. V shed 6 bases and J shed 2 bases, with 18 bases lying between them. The germline CDR1 and CDR2 sequences are DFQATT and SNEGSKA (reference sequence).

This chain links TRBV20-1 with TRBJ2-1; 10 bases align to TRBD2. Germline values: CDR1 DFQATT, CDR2 SNEGSKA (reference sequence). This CDR3 region has 15 residues. The V segment lost 5 bases and the J segment 2 bases; nucleotides outside the gene matches: 6. The CDR3: CSAPPTSGAYNEQFF. In nucleotides, the CDR3 is TGCAGTGCTCCCCCTACTAGCGGGGCCTACAATGAGCAGTTCTTC.

The sample holds a few counts of this clonotype. V is TRBV20-1 and J is TRBJ2-3, with 8 bases fitting TRBD2. Germline values: CDR1 DFQATT, CDR2 SNEGSKA (reference sequence). This CDR3 contains 13 residues. V lost 1 base, J lost 4 bases, and 1 base stayed unmatched. For the CDR3, the DNA is TGCAGTGCTAGAGCGGGAGGGCCAGATACGCAGTATTTT. It yields the protein CSARAGGPDTQYF.